This T cell receptor beta chain was recovered during a study of CD8+ T cells in alopecia areata. Extracted RNA was reverse transcribed, and the resulting cDNA served as sequencing template. Produced via immunoSEQ multiplex PCR; TCRdb's table is partial and in-frame only. The sample carries about 140,000 clones, approximately 90% recorded once. V was clipped by 3 bases and J by 3 bases; unmatched bases: 4. There are 15 residues in the CDR3. Germline loops: CDR1 SGHDT, CDR2 YYEEEE. Regarding treatment: oral pan-JAK inhibitor, 5-10 mg twice daily. The clonotype was recovered from a human donor with alopecia areata. V is TRBV5-6 and J is TRBJ2-1, with TRBD1 matching 9 bases. The sequences come from CD8+ T cells sorted from blood, collected at week 4, from a patient treated with tofacitinib. The CDR3 DNA is TGTGCCAGCAGCTCGGGACAGGGTATCTACAATGAGCAGTTCTTC. This sequence encodes CASSSGQGIYNEQFF.